Ten or more counts support the clone carrying this T cell receptor beta chain. V shed 2 bases and J shed 3 bases, with 5 bases lying between them. The CDR3 is made up of 13 amino acids. These data originate in a study of T cells in Graves' hyperthyroidism and ophthalmopathy. Using RNA transcripts as the source, TCR beta CDR3 regions were amplified. The HTBI set primed first-round TCR CDR3 RT-PCR. TCRdb re-analysed the multiplex PCR reads in MiXCR, keeping a single row per CDR3 protein. Among under 550,000 distinct CDR3 sequences, just under 20% were seen once, and the ten largest hold approximately 48%.

The source of this sequence is a man aged 40-49 years with Graves' ophthalmopathy. This sequence joins TRBV12-3 or TRBV12-4 and TRBJ2-1; tentatively, D is TRBD2 (5 bases). The sample comprised blood. The CDR3 loop reads CASSLSGYNEQFF. Written as DNA, the CDR3 is TGTGCCAGCAGTTTAAGCGGCTACAATGAGCAGTTCTTC.